Sequencing of this TCR beta chain was carried out in a study of control samples from healthy donors and cancer patients (dated by TCRdb to the early 2020s). The germline V gene (reference sequence) supplies CDR1 MNHNY and CDR2 SVGAGI. At the junction V is shortened by 6 bases and J by 5 bases, with 17 bases in between. Including cysteine and phenylalanine, the CDR3 has 15 amino acids. The retained sequence is limited to the CDR3, 45 bases, with the frame set at the first base. The method was the immunoSEQ multiplex PCR assay. What TCRdb holds here is the immuneACCESS table cut down to in-frame rearrangements. Part of the clones is not present; checked against another copy, under half of the missing clones reflect an unresolved V gene, and the others are unexplained. The sample contains 250,000 to 300,000 clones, around 79% of them found a single time. The ten largest clones capture 10% to 15% of the sample.

Points on this clone: The specificity of this receptor is unknown. No base quality values were provided; no much bigger clone lies one nucleotide off.

This clonotype was obtained from a woman aged 60-70 years with lung cancer. The sequencing input was PBMCs. Recombination linked TRBV6-6 to TRBJ1-3, with a tentative D gene TRBD1 over 5 matching bases. The CDR3 reads as follows: CASRAIGGERNTIYF. The base sequence is TGTGCCAGCAGGGCCATCGGGGGGGAAAGAAACACCATATATTTT.